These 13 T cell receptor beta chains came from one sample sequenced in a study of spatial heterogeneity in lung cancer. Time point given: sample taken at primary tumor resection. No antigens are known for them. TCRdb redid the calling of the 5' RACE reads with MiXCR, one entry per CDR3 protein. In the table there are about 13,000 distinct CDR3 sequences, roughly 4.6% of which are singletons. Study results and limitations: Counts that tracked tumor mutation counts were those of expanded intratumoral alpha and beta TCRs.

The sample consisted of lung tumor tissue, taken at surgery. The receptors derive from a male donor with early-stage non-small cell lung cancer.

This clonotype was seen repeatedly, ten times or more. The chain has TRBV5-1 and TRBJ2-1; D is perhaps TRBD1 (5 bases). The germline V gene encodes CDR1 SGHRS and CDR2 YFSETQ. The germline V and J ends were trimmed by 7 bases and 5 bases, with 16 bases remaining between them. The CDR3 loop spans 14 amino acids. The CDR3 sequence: CASSWAGSHNEQFF. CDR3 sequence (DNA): TGCGCCAGCTCCTGGGCAGGGTCCCACAATGAGCAGTTCTTC. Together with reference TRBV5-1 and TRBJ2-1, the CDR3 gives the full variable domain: KAGVTQTPRYLIKTRGQQVTLSCSPISGHRSVSWYQQTPGQGLQFLFEYFSETQRNKGNFPGRFSGRQFSNSRSEMNVSTLELGDSALYLCASSWAGSHNEQFFGPGTRLTVL.

The CDR3 is CASSYGGDNQPQHF. The CDR3 DNA sequence: TGTGCCAGCAGTTACGGCGGAGACAATCAGCCCCAGCATTTT. The V call is TRBV6-2 or TRBV6-3, the J call TRBJ1-5; D ambiguous. Trimming took 2 bases from V and 3 from J, leaving 8 bases between them. The CDR3 totals 14 residues. Germline values: CDR1 MNHEY, CDR2 SVGEGT.

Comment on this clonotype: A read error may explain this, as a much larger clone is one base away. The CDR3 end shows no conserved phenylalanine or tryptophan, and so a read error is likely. In DNA, the CDR3 is TGTGCCAGCAGTACCGGGGCCACCACTAACAATGAGCAGTTCCTC. This encodes CASSTGATTNNEQFL. This chain connects TRBV7-2 to TRBJ2-1; D possibly uses TRBD1 or TRBD2 (5 bases each). Trimming pared 6 bases from V and 5 bases from J, leaving 17 bases between. CDR1 and CDR2 (germline): SGHTA, FQGNSA. The CDR3 is made up of 15 amino acids.

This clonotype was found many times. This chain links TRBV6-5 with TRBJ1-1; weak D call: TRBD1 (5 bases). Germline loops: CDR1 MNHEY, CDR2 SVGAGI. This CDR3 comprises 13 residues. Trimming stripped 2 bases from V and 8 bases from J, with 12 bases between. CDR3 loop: CASSYNVGGEAFF. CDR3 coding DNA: TGTGCCAGCAGTTACAATGTGGGGGGGGAAGCTTTCTTT.

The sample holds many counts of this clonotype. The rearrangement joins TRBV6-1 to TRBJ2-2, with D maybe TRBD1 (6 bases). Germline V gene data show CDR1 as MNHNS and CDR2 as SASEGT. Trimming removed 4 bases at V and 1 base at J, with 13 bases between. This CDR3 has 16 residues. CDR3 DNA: TGTGCCAGCAGTGTTTCTAGACAGGAGAACACCGGGGAGCTGTTTTTT. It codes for CASSVSRQENTGELFF.

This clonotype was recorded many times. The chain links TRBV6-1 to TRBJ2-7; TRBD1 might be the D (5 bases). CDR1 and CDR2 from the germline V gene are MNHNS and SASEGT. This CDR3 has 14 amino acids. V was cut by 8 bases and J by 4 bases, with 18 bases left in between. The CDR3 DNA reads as TGTGCCAGCGGAGAGCAGGGATCCCTTTACGAGCAGTACTTC. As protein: CASGEQGSLYEQYF.

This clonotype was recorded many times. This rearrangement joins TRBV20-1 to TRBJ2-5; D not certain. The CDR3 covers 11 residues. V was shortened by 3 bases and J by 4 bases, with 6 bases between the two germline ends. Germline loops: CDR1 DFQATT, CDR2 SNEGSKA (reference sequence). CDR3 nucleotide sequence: TGCAGTGCTAGGAACGGAGAGACCCAGTACTTC. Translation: CSARNGETQYF.

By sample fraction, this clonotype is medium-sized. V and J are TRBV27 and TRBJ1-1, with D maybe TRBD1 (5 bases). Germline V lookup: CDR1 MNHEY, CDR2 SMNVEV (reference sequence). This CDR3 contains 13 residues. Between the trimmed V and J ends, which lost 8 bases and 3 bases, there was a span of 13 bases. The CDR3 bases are TGTGCCAGCTCACTAGGGGTGGACACTGAAGCTTTCTTT. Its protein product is CASSLGVDTEAFF.

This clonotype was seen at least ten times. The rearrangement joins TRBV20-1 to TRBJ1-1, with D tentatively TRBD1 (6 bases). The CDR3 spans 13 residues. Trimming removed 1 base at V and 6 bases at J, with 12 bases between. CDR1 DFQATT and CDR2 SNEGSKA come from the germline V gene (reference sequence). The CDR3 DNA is TGCAGTGCTAGAGGCTGGACAGAGTCTGAAGCTTTCTTT. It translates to CSARGWTESEAFF.

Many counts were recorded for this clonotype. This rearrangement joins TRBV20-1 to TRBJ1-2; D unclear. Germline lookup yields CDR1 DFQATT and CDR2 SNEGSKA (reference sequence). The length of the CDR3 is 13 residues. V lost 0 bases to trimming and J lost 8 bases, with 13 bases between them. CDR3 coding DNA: TGCAGTGCTAGAGACTCCCGGGCAGACGGCTACACCTTC. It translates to CSARDSRADGYTF.

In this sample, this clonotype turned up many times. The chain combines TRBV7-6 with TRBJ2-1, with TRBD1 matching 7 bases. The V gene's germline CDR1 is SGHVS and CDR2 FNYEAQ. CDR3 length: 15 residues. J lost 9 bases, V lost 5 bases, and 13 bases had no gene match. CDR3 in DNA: TGTGCCAGCAGCCGACAGGGCGAGAGGTCAAGTGAGCAGTTCTTC. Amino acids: CASSRQGERSSEQFF.

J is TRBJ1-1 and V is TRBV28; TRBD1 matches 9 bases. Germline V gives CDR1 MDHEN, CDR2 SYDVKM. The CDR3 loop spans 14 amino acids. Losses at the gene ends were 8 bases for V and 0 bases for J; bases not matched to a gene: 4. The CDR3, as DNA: TGTGCCAGCCCGGGGACAGGGATGAACACTGAAGCTTTCTTT. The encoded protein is CASPGTGMNTEAFF.

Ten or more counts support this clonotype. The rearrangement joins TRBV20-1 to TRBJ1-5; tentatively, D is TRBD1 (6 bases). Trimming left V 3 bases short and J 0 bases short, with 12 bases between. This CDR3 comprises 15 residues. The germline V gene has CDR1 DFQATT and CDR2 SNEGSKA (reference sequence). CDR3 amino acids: CSARAGQHSNQPQHF. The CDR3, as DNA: TGCAGTGCTAGGGCCGGACAGCATAGCAATCAGCCCCAGCATTTT.